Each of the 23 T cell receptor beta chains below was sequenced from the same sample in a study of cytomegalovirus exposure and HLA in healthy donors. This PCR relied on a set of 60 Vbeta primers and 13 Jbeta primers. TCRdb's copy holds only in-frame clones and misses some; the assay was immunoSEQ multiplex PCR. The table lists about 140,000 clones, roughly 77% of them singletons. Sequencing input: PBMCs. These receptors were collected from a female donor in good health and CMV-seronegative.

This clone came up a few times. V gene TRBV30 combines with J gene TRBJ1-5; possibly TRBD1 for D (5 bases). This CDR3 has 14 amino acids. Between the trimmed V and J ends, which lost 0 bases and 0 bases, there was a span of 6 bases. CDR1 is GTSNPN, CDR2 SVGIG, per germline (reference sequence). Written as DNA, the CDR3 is TGTGCCTGGAGTGTGGACAATAGCAATCAGCCCCAGCATTTT. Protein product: CAWSVDNSNQPQHF.

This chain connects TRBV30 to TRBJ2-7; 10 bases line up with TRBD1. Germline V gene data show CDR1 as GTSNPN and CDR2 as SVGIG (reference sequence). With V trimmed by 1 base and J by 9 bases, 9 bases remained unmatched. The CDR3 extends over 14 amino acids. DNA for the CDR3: TGTGCCTGGAGTGCCAAGCGGGACAGGGGCGCGCAGTACTTC. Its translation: CAWSAKRDRGAQYF.

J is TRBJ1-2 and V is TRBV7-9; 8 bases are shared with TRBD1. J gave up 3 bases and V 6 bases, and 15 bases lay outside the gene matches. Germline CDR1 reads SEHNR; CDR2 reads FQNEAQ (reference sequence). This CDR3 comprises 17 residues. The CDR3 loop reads CASRATGGIWSYYGYTF. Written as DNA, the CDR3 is TGTGCCAGCAGGGCCACAGGGGGGATTTGGAGTTACTATGGCTACACCTTC.

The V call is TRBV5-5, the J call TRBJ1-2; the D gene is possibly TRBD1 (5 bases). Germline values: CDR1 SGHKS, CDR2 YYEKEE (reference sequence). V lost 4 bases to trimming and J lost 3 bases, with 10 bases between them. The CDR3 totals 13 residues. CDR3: CASSPDMHYGYTF. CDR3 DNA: TGTGCCAGCAGCCCGGACATGCACTATGGCTACACCTTC.

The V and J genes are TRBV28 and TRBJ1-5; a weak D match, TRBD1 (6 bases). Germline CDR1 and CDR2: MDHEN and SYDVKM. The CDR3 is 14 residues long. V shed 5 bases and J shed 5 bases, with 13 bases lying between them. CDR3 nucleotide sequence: TGTGCCAGCAGTAGGGCAGGGGTTGATCAGCCCCAGCATTTT. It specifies CASSRAGVDQPQHF.

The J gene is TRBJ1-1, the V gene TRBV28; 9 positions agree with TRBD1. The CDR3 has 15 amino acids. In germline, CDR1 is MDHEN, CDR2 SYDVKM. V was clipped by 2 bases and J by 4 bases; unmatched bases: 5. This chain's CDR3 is CASSLADRGGTEAFF. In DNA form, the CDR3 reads TGTGCCAGCAGTTTAGCGGACAGGGGCGGCACTGAAGCTTTCTTT. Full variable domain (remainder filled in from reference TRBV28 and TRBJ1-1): DVKVTQSSRYLVKRTGEKVFLECVQDMDHENMFWYRQDPGLGLRLIYFSYDVKMKEKGDIPEGYSVSREKKERFSLILESASTNQTSMYLCASSLADRGGTEAFFGQGTRLTVV.

CDR3 amino acids: CAISVDRGGYGYTF. The CDR3 DNA follows: TGTGCCATCAGTGTTGACAGGGGTGGCTATGGCTACACCTTC. This chain uses TRBV10-3 with TRBJ1-2; 8 nucleotides align to TRBD1. The trim removed 4 bases at V and 4 bases at J, leaving 5 bases unmatched. Per the germline V gene, CDR1 is ENHRY and CDR2 is SYGVKD. CDR3 length: 14 amino acids.

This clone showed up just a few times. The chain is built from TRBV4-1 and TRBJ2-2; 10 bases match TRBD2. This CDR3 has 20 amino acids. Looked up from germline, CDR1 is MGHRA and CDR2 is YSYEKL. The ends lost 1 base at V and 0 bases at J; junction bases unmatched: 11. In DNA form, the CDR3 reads TGCGCCAGCAGCCAAGGGTCCCTACGTAGCGGGGGGCCGAACACCGGGGAGCTGTTTTTT. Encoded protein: CASSQGSLRSGGPNTGELFF.

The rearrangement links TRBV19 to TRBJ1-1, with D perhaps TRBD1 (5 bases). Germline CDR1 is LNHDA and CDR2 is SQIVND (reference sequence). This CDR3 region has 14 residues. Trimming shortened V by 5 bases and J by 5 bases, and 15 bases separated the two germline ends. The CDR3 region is CASSFIEGTTEAFF. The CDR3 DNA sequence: TGTGCCAGTAGTTTTATAGAGGGGACTACTGAAGCTTTCTTT.

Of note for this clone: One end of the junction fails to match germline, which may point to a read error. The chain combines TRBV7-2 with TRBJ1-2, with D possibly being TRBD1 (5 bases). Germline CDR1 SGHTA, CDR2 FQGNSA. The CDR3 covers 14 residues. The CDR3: CASRIDPDTPPCSF. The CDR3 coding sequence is TGTGCCAGCAGAATAGATCCGGACACCCCACCATGTTCCTTC.

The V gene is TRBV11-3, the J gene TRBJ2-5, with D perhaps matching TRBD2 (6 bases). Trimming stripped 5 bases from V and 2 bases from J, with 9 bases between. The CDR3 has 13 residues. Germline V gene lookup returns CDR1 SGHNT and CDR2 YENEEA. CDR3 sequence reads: CASSRGLQETQYF. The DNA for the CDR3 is TGTGCCAGCAGCCGGGGACTTCAAGAGACCCAGTACTTC.

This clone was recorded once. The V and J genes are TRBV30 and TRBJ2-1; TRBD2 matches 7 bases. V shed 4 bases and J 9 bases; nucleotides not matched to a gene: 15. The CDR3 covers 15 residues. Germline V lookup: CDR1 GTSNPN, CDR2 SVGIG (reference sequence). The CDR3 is CAWNIPGTTHSEQFF. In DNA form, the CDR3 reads TGTGCCTGGAATATCCCCGGGACTACTCACAGTGAGCAGTTCTTC.

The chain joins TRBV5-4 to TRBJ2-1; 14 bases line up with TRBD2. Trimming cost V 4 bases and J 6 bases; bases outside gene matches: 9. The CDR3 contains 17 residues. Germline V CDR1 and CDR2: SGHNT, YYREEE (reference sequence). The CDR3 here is CASSTGTSGSVSNEQFF. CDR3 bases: TGTGCCAGCAGCACCGGGACTAGCGGGAGTGTATCCAATGAGCAGTTCTTC.

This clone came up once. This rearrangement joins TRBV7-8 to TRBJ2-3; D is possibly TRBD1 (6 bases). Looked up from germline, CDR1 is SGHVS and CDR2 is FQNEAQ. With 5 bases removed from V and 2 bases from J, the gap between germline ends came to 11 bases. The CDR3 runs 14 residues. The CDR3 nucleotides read TGTGCCAGCAGCAACGGACAGACCACAGATACGCAGTATTTT. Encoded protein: CASSNGQTTDTQYF.

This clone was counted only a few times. The CDR3 nucleotides are TGCGCCAGCAGCCAAGGCTACGGACAGGACAGTGAAAAACTGTTTTTT. Translated: CASSQGYGQDSEKLFF. This rearrangement joins TRBV4-1 to TRBJ1-4, with 7 positions matching TRBD1. The CDR3 totals 16 residues. J was trimmed by 7 bases and V by 1 base; bases with no gene match: 9. Germline V gene data show CDR1 as MGHRA and CDR2 as YSYEKL.

The CDR3 loop is CATSRADRGNTEAFF. In DNA form, the CDR3 reads TGTGCCACCAGCAGGGCCGACAGGGGGAACACTGAAGCTTTCTTT. This chain links TRBV15 with TRBJ1-1, with 8 nucleotides matching TRBD1. After removal of 3 bases from V and 1 base from J, the junction contained 4 bases not matched to a gene. Germline V gene lookup returns CDR1 LNHNV and CDR2 YYDKDF (reference sequence). The CDR3 runs 15 residues.

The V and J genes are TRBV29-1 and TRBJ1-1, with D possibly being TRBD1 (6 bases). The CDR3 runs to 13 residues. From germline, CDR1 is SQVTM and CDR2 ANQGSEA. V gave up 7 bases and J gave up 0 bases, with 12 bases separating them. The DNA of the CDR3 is TGCAGCGGCGGACAGAGCTTGAACACTGAAGCTTTCTTT. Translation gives CSGGQSLNTEAFF.

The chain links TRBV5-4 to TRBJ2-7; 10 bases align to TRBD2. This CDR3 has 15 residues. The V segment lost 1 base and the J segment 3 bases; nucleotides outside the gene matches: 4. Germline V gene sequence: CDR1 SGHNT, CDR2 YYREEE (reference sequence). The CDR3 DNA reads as TGTGCCAGCAGCTTGCCTAGCGGGGGACGCTACGAGCAGTACTTC. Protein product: CASSLPSGGRYEQYF.

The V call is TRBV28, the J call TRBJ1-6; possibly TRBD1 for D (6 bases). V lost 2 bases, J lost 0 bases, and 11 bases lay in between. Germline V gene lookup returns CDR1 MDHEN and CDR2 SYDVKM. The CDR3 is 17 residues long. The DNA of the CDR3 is TGTGCCAGCAGTTTACCACCCAGGGGCTCCTATAATTCACCCCTCCACTTT. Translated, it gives CASSLPPRGSYNSPLHF.

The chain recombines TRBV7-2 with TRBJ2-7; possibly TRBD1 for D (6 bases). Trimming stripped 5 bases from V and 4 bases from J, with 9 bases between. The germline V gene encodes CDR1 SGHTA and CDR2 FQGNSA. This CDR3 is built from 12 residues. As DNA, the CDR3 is TGTGCCAGCAGCGCTCAGGGGTACGAGCAGTACTTC. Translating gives CASSAQGYEQYF.

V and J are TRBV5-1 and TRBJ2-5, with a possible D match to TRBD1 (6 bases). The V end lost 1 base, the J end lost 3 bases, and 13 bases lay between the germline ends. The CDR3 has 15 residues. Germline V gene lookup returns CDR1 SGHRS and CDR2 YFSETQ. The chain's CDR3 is CASSLLGRTEETQYF. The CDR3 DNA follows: TGCGCCAGCAGCTTGCTCGGGCGGACAGAAGAGACCCAGTACTTC.

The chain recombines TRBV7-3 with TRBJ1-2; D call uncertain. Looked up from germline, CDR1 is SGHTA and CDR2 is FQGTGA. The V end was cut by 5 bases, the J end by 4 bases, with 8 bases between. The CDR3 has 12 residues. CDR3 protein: CASSTGVYGYTF. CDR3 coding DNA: TGTGCCAGCAGCACGGGAGTCTATGGCTACACCTTC.

This CDR3 is CASSSGQGGYSPLHF. The DNA of the CDR3 is TGTGCCAGCAGCTCTGGACAGGGAGGTTATTCACCCCTCCACTTT. V is TRBV7-9 and J is TRBJ1-6; 8 bases agree with TRBD1. The trim removed 4 bases at V and 8 bases at J, leaving 7 bases unmatched. This CDR3 region has 15 residues. The germline CDR1 and CDR2 sequences are SEHNR and FQNEAQ (reference sequence).